This TCR beta chain was observed in a study of cytomegalovirus exposure and HLA in healthy donors. About the study: There were tens of millions of unique TCRs (from HLA-typed donors) in an early data release.

Points from the study as a whole: In a later analysis, specific HLA alleles were associated with 15,000 to 20,000 TCR beta sequences at a 0.05 false discovery rate.

Germline CDR1 and CDR2: MNHNS and SASEGT. J gave up 4 bases and V 3 bases, and 5 bases lay outside the gene matches. The CDR3 contains 14 residues. Primers for the PCR totalled 60 Vbeta and 13 Jbeta. As originally analysed: About 9.9 million of the 80 million or so unique TCR beta chains counted in a later analysis were shared. Here immunoSEQ multiplex PCR was the method, and the copy in TCRdb shows in-frame clones only, minus some. The V and J calls and clone size are taken from that table; D and trimming were inferred from the DNA. The sample has roughly 180,000 clones; roughly 8.7% are singletons. Unrecorded immune exposures were likely, despite nominal health at sampling. This clone occurred a few times. Its antigen is undetermined.

Sequencing was performed on PBMCs. This TCR was recovered from a woman in her 30s in good health and CMV-seropositive. J is TRBJ1-2 and V is TRBV6-1; 7 bases map to TRBD1. Here the CDR3 reads CASSEDRNLYGYTF. CDR3 DNA sequence: TGTGCCAGCAGTGAGGACAGGAACCTCTATGGCTACACCTTC.